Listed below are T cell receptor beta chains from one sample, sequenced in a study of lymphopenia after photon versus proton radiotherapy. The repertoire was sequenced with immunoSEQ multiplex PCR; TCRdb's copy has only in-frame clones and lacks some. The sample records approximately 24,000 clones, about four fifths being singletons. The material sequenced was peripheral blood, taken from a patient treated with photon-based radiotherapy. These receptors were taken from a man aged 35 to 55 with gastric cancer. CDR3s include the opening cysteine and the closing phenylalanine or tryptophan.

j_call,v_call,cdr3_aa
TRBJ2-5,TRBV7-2,CASSAGETQYF
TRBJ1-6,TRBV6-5,CASRSGTGGTTLHF
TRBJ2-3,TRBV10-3,CAISESRPGTQYF
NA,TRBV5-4,CASSRPTGGSYEQYF
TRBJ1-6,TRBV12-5,CASGPGQRSPLHF
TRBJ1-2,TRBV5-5,CASSIGISGYTF
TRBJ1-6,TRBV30,CAWRQPFPPPLHF
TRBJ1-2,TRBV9,CASSVDGTDNYGYTF
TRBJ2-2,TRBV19,CASSITPQGRSRGGELFF
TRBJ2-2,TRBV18,CASSPNLGTGELFF
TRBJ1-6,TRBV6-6,CASSYGQGARSPLHF
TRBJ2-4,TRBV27,CASSLSRITKNIQYF
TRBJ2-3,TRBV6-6,CASSLGGARDTQYF
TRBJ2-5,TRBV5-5,CASSWTQQGAQETQYF
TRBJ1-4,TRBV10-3,CATGRQTNEKLFF
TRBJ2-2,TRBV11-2,CASSSGTSGGGNTGELFF
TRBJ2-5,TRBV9,CASSFLGGSQETQYF
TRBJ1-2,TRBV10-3,CATGTGGNYGYTF